A single sample is the source of the 7 T cell receptor beta chains below, sequenced in a study of shared clonotypes between healthy human individuals. TCRdb's copy holds only in-frame clones and misses some; the assay was immunoSEQ multiplex PCR. The data contain around 2,000,000 clones, about 95% of them seen just once; the ten biggest clones take up 0.1% to 0.15%. The specimen was naive CD4+ T cells sorted from blood. Subset given: CD45RA+ positively selected. These receptors were obtained from a man aged 18 to 29 in good health.

J is TRBJ2-7 and V is TRBV6-8, with a possible D match to TRBD2 (5 bases). Germline assignment: CDR1 MNHGY and CDR2 SAAAGT. The CDR3 contains 16 residues. V dropped 0 bases and J dropped 4 bases, with 16 bases sitting between them. CDR3 in amino acids: CASSYSPSGGVYEQYF. Here the CDR3 DNA reads TGTGCCAGCAGTTACTCGCCCAGCGGCGGAGTATACGAGCAGTACTTC.

The CDR3 loop is CASSLRGLAPGEQYF. In DNA form, the CDR3 reads TGTGCCAGCAGCTTGCGTGGACTAGCGCCTGGCGAGCAGTACTTC. This chain links TRBV5-6 with TRBJ2-7; 9 nucleotides match TRBD2. In germline, CDR1 is SGHDT, CDR2 YYEEEE. The V and J ends lost 1 base and 6 bases, in that order; junction bases with no gene match: 8. The CDR3 runs to 15 residues.

This chain joins TRBV30 and TRBJ1-2; the match to TRBD1 covers 8 bases. Germline V lookup: CDR1 GTSNPN, CDR2 SVGIG (reference sequence). CDR3 length: 12 residues. V gave up 3 bases and J gave up 8 bases; unmatched junction bases: 5. The CDR3 DNA follows: TGTGCCTGGAGAGGGACAGGAGAGGGCTACACCTTC. This gives the protein CAWRGTGEGYTF.

About this clone: Other DNA sequences within the sample encode an identical CDR3. The chain recombines TRBV5-1 with TRBJ2-7; perhaps TRBD2 as D (5 bases). CDR1 is SGHRS, CDR2 YFSETQ, per germline. Trimming took 3 bases from V and 2 from J, leaving 9 bases between them. The length of the CDR3 is 13 residues. The CDR3 spells CASSSGSTYEQYF. CDR3 DNA sequence: TGCGCCAGCAGCTCGGGATCGACCTACGAGCAGTACTTC.

The genes are TRBV7-9 and TRBJ1-2, with TRBD1 as a possible D gene (6 bases). There are 14 residues in the CDR3. Trimming cost V 5 bases and J 3 bases, with 13 bases left between them. Germline V gives CDR1 SEHNR, CDR2 FQNEAQ (reference sequence). The CDR3 DNA reads as TGTGCCAGCAGCCCCTGGGGGGCAGACTATGGCTACACCTTC. Translated: CASSPWGADYGYTF.

The chain combines TRBV6-5 with TRBJ1-4; 10 bases fit TRBD1. Germline CDR1 MNHEY, CDR2 SVGAGI. The CDR3 is 14 residues long. The V gene end was trimmed by 6 bases and the J gene end by 7 bases; junction bases not matched to a gene: 5. The CDR3 here is CASSGTGVGEKLFF. For the CDR3, the DNA is TGTGCCAGCAGCGGGACAGGGGTTGGTGAAAAACTGTTTTTT.

This clone was observed a few times. The chain carries TRBV18 and TRBJ1-5; D gene ambiguous. Germline V lookup: CDR1 KGHSH, CDR2 LQKENI. This CDR3 has 13 residues. The V end was cut by 1 base, the J end by 10 bases, with 11 bases between. The CDR3, as DNA: TGTGCCAGCTCACCACAGGCATCGGGACCCCAGCATTTT. This gives the protein CASSPQASGPQHF.